Listed below are T cell receptor beta chains from one sample, sequenced in a study of T-cell reconstitution after alpha-beta-depleted transplantation in children. TCRdb reprocessed the PCR reads with MiXCR, giving one entry per CDR3 protein. The table lists tens of thousands of distinct CDR3 sequences, roughly 5.2% of them singletons. The sample here was PBMCs, mostly from graft donor cells, taken 180 days after TCRalphabeta/CD19-depleted stem cell transplant. The receptors originated from a boy less than two years old who had a stem cell transplant for acute myeloid leukemia, so the T cells may come from the graft donor. Both conserved end residues are part of each CDR3. A D gene is named only where the DNA matches it firmly. Part of the rows lack a size; the others show once, few, many or a class for expanded clones.

d_call | clone_size | j_call | v_call | cdr3_nt | cdr3_aa
NA | many | TRBJ2-5 | TRBV5-1 | TGCGCCAGCAGCTTGGTAGTTACCAAAGAGACCCAGTACTTC | CASSLVVTKETQYF
NA | many | TRBJ2-1 | TRBV2 | TGTGCCAGCAGTCGTATTCCTTTACGGGACATATCCTACAATGAGCAGTTCTTC | CASSRIPLRDISYNEQFF
TRBD1 | many | TRBJ1-2 | TRBV25-1 | TGTGCCAGCCGAGAACGGGACAGCAATGGCTACACCTTC | CASRERDSNGYTF
NA | many | TRBJ1-6 | TRBV5-1 | TGCGCCAGCAGCTTGGCCAGGGAAGCGGGCTCACCCCTCCACTTT | CASSLAREAGSPLHF
NA | few | TRBJ1-5 | TRBV11-1 | TGTGCCAGCAGCTTAGGCAGGGATCAGCCCCAGCATTTT | CASSLGRDQPQHF
NA | many | TRBJ2-1 | TRBV20-1 | TGCAGTGCTAGAGATAATATGAAGCTAGCTAGAAATGAGCAGTTCTTC | CSARDNMKLARNEQFF
NA | many | TRBJ1-2 | TRBV3-1 | TGTGCCAGCAGCCCTATTCTGGATCCGCTCTATGGCTACACCTTC | CASSPILDPLYGYTF
NA | many | TRBJ2-3 | TRBV5-1 | TGCGCCAGCAGCTTGGAGCCTCTTGGGACAGATACGCAGTATTTT | CASSLEPLGTDTQYF
TRBD1 | many | TRBJ2-5 | TRBV12-3/TRBV12-4 | TGTGCCAGCAGAGCCGGGACAGAAGAGACCCAGTACTTC | CASRAGTEETQYF
TRBD1 | many | TRBJ1-2 | TRBV4-3 | TGCGCCAGCAGTCGGACAGGGACGGGCCCTAACTATGGCTACACCTTC | CASSRTGTGPNYGYTF
TRBD1 | many | TRBJ2-5 | TRBV12-3/TRBV12-4 | TGTGCCAGCGCCTTGACAGGGAGAGAGACCCAGTACTTC | CASALTGRETQYF
NA | NA | TRBJ2-5 | TRBV5-6 | TGTGCCAGCAGCCTGTCACAGGCGTATCAAGAGACCCAGTACTTC | CASSLSQAYQETQYF
NA | many | TRBJ2-3 | TRBV11-2 | TGTGCCAGCAGCTTAATGCACTCCACAGATACGCAGTATTTT | CASSLMHSTDTQYF
TRBD1 | many | TRBJ1-5 | TRBV20-1 | TGCAGTGCTAGAGGACAGGGGCGTAGCTCGCCCCAGCATTTT | CSARGQGRSSPQHF
NA | many | TRBJ1-2 | TRBV18 | TGTGCCAGCTCACCTGATTATGTGGGATATGGCTACACCTTC | CASSPDYVGYGYTF
TRBD2 | many | TRBJ2-3 | TRBV10-3 | TGTGCCATCAGGCCGGGACTAGGCACAGATACGCAGTATTTT | CAIRPGLGTDTQYF
NA | many | TRBJ1-1 | TRBV7-2 | TGTGCCAGCAGCTTAGAGGGGTGGGGGAGAGACACTGAAGCTTTCTTT | CASSLEGWGRDTEAFF
NA | few | TRBJ2-2 | TRBV19 | TGTGCCAGTAGTATCACAAGACCGAACACCGGGGAGCTGTTTTTT | CASSITRPNTGELFF
NA | many | TRBJ2-5 | TRBV12-3/TRBV12-4 | TGTGCCAGCAGCTCTAGCGAGGGGATGTACTTC | CASSSSEGMYF
NA | many | TRBJ1-2 | TRBV18 | TGTGCCAGCTCACCGGACGTTTATGGCTACACCTTC | CASSPDVYGYTF
NA | many | TRBJ1-5 | TRBV11-2 | TGTGCCAGCAGCTTTGAGGGGCTGAATCAGCCCCAGCATTTT | CASSFEGLNQPQHF
TRBD2 | NA | TRBJ2-2 | TRBV12-3/TRBV12-4 | TGTGCCAGCAGTCGCACGGGGGGATCGAACACCGGGGAGCTGTTTTTT | CASSRTGGSNTGELFF
NA | many | TRBJ1-6 | TRBV10-3 | TGTGCCATCAGTGAACAACCGGACAGTTTGGGATATTATAATTCACCCCTCCACTTT | CAISEQPDSLGYYNSPLHF
TRBD2 | many | TRBJ2-7 | TRBV5-5 | TGTGCCAGCAGCTCGGGAGGTCCCTACGAGCAGTACTTC | CASSSGGPYEQYF
NA | NA | TRBJ2-1 | TRBV12-3/TRBV12-4 | TGTGCCAGCAGTTCTACCCTGGACGGGACATTTGAGTTCTTC | CASSSTLDGTFEFF
NA | many | TRBJ1-6 | TRBV27 | TGTGCCAGCAGACTACAGAGCTCCTATAATTCACCCCTCCACTTT | CASRLQSSYNSPLHF
NA | many | TRBJ2-1 | TRBV12-3/TRBV12-4 | TGTGCCAGCAGCCAGGTGGGGTTGGGGTACAATGAGCAGTTCTTC | CASSQVGLGYNEQFF
TRBD2 | many | TRBJ2-3 | TRBV4-1 | TGCGCCAGCAGCCAGCCTAAGGGCCTAGCGGTAGATACGCAGTATTTT | CASSQPKGLAVDTQYF
TRBD1 | many | TRBJ2-5 | TRBV20-1 | TGCAGTGCTAGCGCTACAGGGGGTGAGACCCAGTACTTC | CSASATGGETQYF
NA | many | TRBJ1-2 | TRBV5-1 | TGCGCCAGCAGCTTGGAACGGGCCTATGGCTACACCTTC | CASSLERAYGYTF
NA | many | TRBJ2-7 | TRBV4-3 | TGCGCCAGCAGCCAAGAAACCGGGCCTAGAATCTACGAGCAGTACTTC | CASSQETGPRIYEQYF
NA | many | TRBJ2-2 | TRBV29-1 | TGCAGCGGTAGACGGGACACCGGGGAGCTGTTTTTT | CSGRRDTGELFF